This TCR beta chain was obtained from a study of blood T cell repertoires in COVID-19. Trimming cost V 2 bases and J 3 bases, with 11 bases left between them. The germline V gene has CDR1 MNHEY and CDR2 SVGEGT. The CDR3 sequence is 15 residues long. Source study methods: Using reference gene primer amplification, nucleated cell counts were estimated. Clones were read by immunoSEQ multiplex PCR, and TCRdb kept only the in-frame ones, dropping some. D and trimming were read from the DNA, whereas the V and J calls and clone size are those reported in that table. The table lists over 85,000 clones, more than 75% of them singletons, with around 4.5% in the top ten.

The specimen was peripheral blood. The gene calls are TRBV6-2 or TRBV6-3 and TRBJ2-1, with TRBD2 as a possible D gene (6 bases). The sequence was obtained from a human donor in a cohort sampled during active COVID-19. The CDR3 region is CASSYLRGNYNEQFF. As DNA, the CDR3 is TGTGCCAGCAGTTACCTGCGGGGCAACTACAATGAGCAGTTCTTC.